Following are 30 T cell receptor beta chains from one sample sequenced in a study of CD8+ T cells in alopecia areata. Indicated treatment: oral pan-JAK inhibitor, 5-10 mg twice daily. RNA was isolated and reverse transcribed to cDNA, the sequencing template. Profiling relied on immunoSEQ multiplex PCR, and the TCRdb table lists in-frame clones only, not all of them. Of 150,000 to 200,000 clones detected, roughly 60% appear once; the ten largest clones hold just over 1%. Here the sequenced sample was CD4+ T cells sorted from blood, taken at week 24, from a patient treated with tofacitinib. These receptor sequences come from a human donor with alopecia areata.

The V gene is TRBV29-1, the J gene TRBJ2-5; D uncertain. In germline, CDR1 is SQVTM, CDR2 ANQGSEA. The CDR3 has 11 amino acids. Between the trimmed V and J ends, which lost 7 bases and 4 bases, there was a span of 10 bases. The chain's CDR3 is CSARTGETQYF. CDR3 nucleotides: TGCAGCGCCAGGACGGGAGAGACCCAGTACTTC.

The chain is built from TRBV29-1 and TRBJ2-5, with D hard to call. The CDR3 contains 10 residues. Trimming stripped 5 bases from V and 5 bases from J, with 6 bases between. Germline loops: CDR1 SQVTM, CDR2 ANQGSEA. This chain's CDR3 is CSVFLETQYF. The CDR3 coding sequence is TGCAGCGTTTTTTTGGAGACCCAGTACTTC.

The chain is built from TRBV29-1 and TRBJ1-1, with no clear D. Germline V lookup: CDR1 SQVTM, CDR2 ANQGSEA. CDR3 size: 11 residues. Trimming cost V 2 bases and J 7 bases, with 8 bases left between them. The chain's CDR3 is CSVENWDEAFF. The CDR3 coding sequence is TGCAGCGTTGAAAACTGGGATGAAGCTTTCTTT.

The chain links TRBV5-1 to TRBJ1-3; a possible D gene is TRBD1 (5 bases). Germline V gene lookup returns CDR1 SGHRS and CDR2 YFSETQ. Trimming pared 4 bases from V and 2 bases from J, leaving 10 bases between. The CDR3 has 14 amino acids. The CDR3 DNA reads as TGCGCCAGCAGCCAGGGAGGTACTGGAAACACCATATATTTT. This gives the protein CASSQGGTGNTIYF. Drawing the rest from reference TRBV5-1 and TRBJ1-3, the complete variable domain is KAGVTQTPRYLIKTRGQQVTLSCSPISGHRSVSWYQQTPGQGLQFLFEYFSETQRNKGNFPGRFSGRQFSNSRSEMNVSTLELGDSALYLCASSQGGTGNTIYFGEGSWLTVV.

V and J are TRBV7-9 and TRBJ2-2; D possibly matches TRBD1 or TRBD2 (5 bases each). The V and J ends lost 5 bases and 7 bases respectively, with 11 bases between them. The CDR3 contains 13 residues. CDR1 SEHNR and CDR2 FQNEAQ come from the germline V gene (reference sequence). In nucleotides, the CDR3 is TGTGCCAGCAGCCCGAGGGGATACGGGGAGCTGTTTTTT. Amino acids: CASSPRGYGELFF.

The chain carries TRBV30 and TRBJ1-2, with TRBD1 matching over 8 bases. V lost 1 base to trimming and J lost 4 bases; unmatched junction nucleotides: 2. This CDR3 contains 13 residues. Germline CDR1 reads GTSNPN; CDR2 reads SVGIG (reference sequence). The CDR3 DNA is TGTGCCTGGAGTGCCGACAGGGGCTATGGCTACACCTTC. Residues: CAWSADRGYGYTF.

The chain uses TRBV30 and TRBJ2-5; maybe TRBD1 (6 bases). Germline loops: CDR1 GTSNPN, CDR2 SVGIG (reference sequence). Trimming pared 0 bases from V and 1 base from J, leaving 12 bases between. CDR3 length: 15 amino acids. CDR3 nucleotides: TGTGCCTGGAGTGTAAGCCAGGGGTTCCAAGAGACCCAGTACTTC. Translating it yields CAWSVSQGFQETQYF.

The chain joins TRBV2 to TRBJ2-1; 12 positions agree with TRBD2. Looked up from germline, CDR1 is SNHLY and CDR2 is FYNNEI. The CDR3 is 14 residues long. The junction had 10 bases not matched to a gene; V was cut back by 9 bases and J by 10 bases. The CDR3, as DNA: TGTGCCAGTGCCCTCGGGCTAGCGGGGGGGGAGCAGTTCTTC. Residues: CASALGLAGGEQFF.

The CDR3 reads CASSPAGVSSGANVLTF. The CDR3 DNA is TGCGCCAGCAGCCCGGCTGGCGTATCATCTGGGGCCAACGTCCTGACTTTC. The chain couples TRBV5-1 to TRBJ2-6, with unresolved D. Between the trimmed V and J ends, which lost 4 bases and 1 base, there was a span of 15 bases. Germline V gene data show CDR1 as SGHRS and CDR2 as YFSETQ. The CDR3 extends over 17 amino acids. Full variable domain (missing parts from reference TRBV5-1 and TRBJ2-6): KAGVTQTPRYLIKTRGQQVTLSCSPISGHRSVSWYQQTPGQGLQFLFEYFSETQRNKGNFPGRFSGRQFSNSRSEMNVSTLELGDSALYLCASSPAGVSSGANVLTFGAGSRLTVL.

This chain uses TRBV19 with TRBJ2-4, with D perhaps matching TRBD2 (6 bases). Per germline, CDR1 LNHDA and CDR2 SQIVND (reference sequence). Trimming took off 3 bases at V and 7 bases at J, with 7 bases between the two ends. This CDR3 is built from 12 residues. The CDR3 bases are TGTGCCAGTAGTATGGAGGGGAACATTCAGTACTTC. Translating gives CASSMEGNIQYF. The complete variable domain, with remaining parts taken from reference TRBV19 and TRBJ2-4, reads DGGITQSPKYLFRKEGQNVTLSCEQNLNHDAMYWYRQDPGQGLRLIYYSQIVNDFQKGDIAEGYSVSREKKESFPLTVTSAQKNPTAFYLCASSMEGNIQYFGAGTRLSVL.

The chain uses TRBV9 and TRBJ1-1; 7 bases fit TRBD1. J was trimmed by 5 bases and V by 2 bases; bases with no gene match: 9. The CDR3 is 15 residues long. The germline CDR1 and CDR2 sequences are SGDLS and YYNGEE. The chain's CDR3 is CASSVLLGGGTEAFF. In DNA form, the CDR3 reads TGTGCCAGCAGCGTTCTGTTAGGGGGCGGAACTGAAGCTTTCTTT.

This chain links TRBV5-1 with TRBJ2-1; possibly TRBD2 for D (6 bases). CDR1 and CDR2 (germline): SGHRS, YFSETQ. The V and J ends lost 4 bases and 6 bases respectively, with 11 bases between them. The CDR3 runs to 13 residues. CDR3 sequence: CASSAGLGNEQFF. CDR3 coding DNA: TGCGCCAGCAGCGCGGGACTGGGCAATGAGCAGTTCTTC.

The chain recombines TRBV29-1 with TRBJ1-3; TRBD1 agrees at 11 bases. Germline V gives CDR1 SQVTM, CDR2 ANQGSEA. After removal of 6 bases from V and 4 bases from J, the junction contained 17 bases not matched to a gene. This CDR3 has 18 residues. The DNA of the CDR3 is TGCAGCGTCGATGAACCGGGACAGGGGGTATGTGACGGAAACACCATATATTTT. This sequence encodes CSVDEPGQGVCDGNTIYF.

This clone was detected a few times. The chain employs TRBV29-1 and TRBJ2-1, with D perhaps assigned TRBD1 or TRBD2 (5 bases each). V was shortened by 5 bases and J by 4 bases, with 15 bases between the two germline ends. The CDR3 loop spans 14 amino acids. Germline CDR1 SQVTM, CDR2 ANQGSEA. The CDR3 DNA sequence: TGCAGCGTTTCCAAGAGGGGCCCATACAATGAGCAGTTCTTC. This codes for CSVSKRGPYNEQFF.

This clone has just one count. CDR3 residues: CASMEGSGNQPQHF. CDR3 sequence (DNA): TGTGCCAGCATGGAAGGTTCGGGCAATCAGCCCCAGCATTTT. The chain couples TRBV2 to TRBJ1-5; the D is unclear. Germline-derived CDR1 and CDR2 are SNHLY and FYNNEI. This CDR3 spans 14 amino acids. The V end was cut by 7 bases, the J end by 2 bases, with 12 bases between.

The chain has TRBV27 and TRBJ1-5, with D uncertain. The length of the CDR3 is 12 residues. V lost 9 bases, J lost 4 bases, and 10 bases lay in between. Germline loops: CDR1 MNHEY, CDR2 SMNVEV (reference sequence). CDR3: CASRAYNQPQHF. The CDR3 nucleotides are TGTGCCAGTCGGGCTTATAATCAGCCCCAGCATTTT.

In its sample, this clone was seen a few times. This sequence joins TRBV29-1 and TRBJ1-2; tentative D call: TRBD1 (5 bases). CDR1 is SQVTM, CDR2 ANQGSEA, per germline. This CDR3 comprises 14 residues. The V gene lost 1 base and the J gene lost 4 bases, with 13 bases spanning the gap. The CDR3 DNA sequence: TGCAGCGTTGAAGGGGGCGACAGCCTCTATGGCTACACCTTC. It yields the protein CSVEGGDSLYGYTF. Looking up the rest from reference TRBV29-1 and TRBJ1-2 gives the full variable domain: SAVISQKPSRDICQRGTSLTIQCQVDSQVTMMFWYRQQPGQSLTLIATANQGSEATYESGFVIDKFPISRPNLTFSTLTVSNMSPEDSSIYLCSVEGGDSLYGYTFGSGTRLTVV.

The genes are TRBV4-3 and TRBJ2-7; D uncertain. The CDR3 is 13 residues long. Trimming stripped 2 bases from V and 3 bases from J, with 8 bases between. The germline V gene encodes CDR1 LGHNA and CDR2 YSLEER. The CDR3 loop reads CASSQLLLYEQYF. CDR3 nucleotides: TGCGCCAGCAGCCAATTGCTCCTCTACGAGCAGTACTTC.

This chain connects TRBV29-1 to TRBJ2-3; 7 nucleotides agree with TRBD2. The ends lost 7 bases at V and 2 bases at J; junction bases unmatched: 6. The V gene's germline CDR1 is SQVTM and CDR2 ANQGSEA. The CDR3 is 13 residues long. The CDR3 is CSAERGTTDTQYF. The CDR3 DNA is TGCAGCGCCGAGCGGGGAACCACAGATACGCAGTATTTT.

This clone has ten or more counts. The chain has TRBV2 and TRBJ2-1, with 11 bases aligning to TRBD2. In germline, CDR1 is SNHLY, CDR2 FYNNEI. With 5 bases clipped from V and 9 bases from J, the junction kept 15 bases outside the gene matches. The CDR3 covers 17 residues. In nucleotides, the CDR3 is TGTGCCAGCAGTTTTAAACGACTAGCGGGGCCGTCGGGTGAGCAGTTCTTC. It is translated as CASSFKRLAGPSGEQFF.

This clone has more than one count but fewer than ten. This sequence joins TRBV2 and TRBJ1-5; 10 bases agree with TRBD1. The CDR3 contains 15 residues. CDR1 and CDR2 from the germline V gene are SNHLY and FYNNEI. V trimming: 4 bases; J trimming: 7 bases; junction bases outside the gene matches: 7. The CDR3: CASSGGQGMRQPQHF. The CDR3 coding sequence is TGTGCCAGCAGTGGGGGACAGGGGATGCGGCAGCCCCAGCATTTT.

The rearrangement uses TRBV5-1 and TRBJ2-5, with TRBD1 matching over 7 bases. V dropped 4 bases and J dropped 5; count of bases not matched to a gene: 8. The germline V gene encodes CDR1 SGHRS and CDR2 YFSETQ. CDR3 size: 14 residues. In DNA form, the CDR3 reads TGCGCCAGCAGCCCGGGACAGAGAGGGGAGACCCAGTACTTC. It yields the protein CASSPGQRGETQYF.

This clone was seen just once. The gene calls are TRBV5-6 and TRBJ1-2; D remains unclear. The germline V gene has CDR1 SGHDT and CDR2 YYEEEE. The CDR3 contains 13 residues. The V end lost 7 bases, the J end lost 7 bases, and 17 bases lay between the germline ends. CDR3 region: CASERGVLPGYTF. The CDR3 nucleotides are TGTGCCAGCGAGCGTGGGGTGTTGCCTGGCTACACCTTC.

In its sample, this clone was seen a few times. J is TRBJ1-6 and V is TRBV14; TRBD1 agrees at 7 bases. This CDR3 region has 14 residues. The junction had 4 bases not matched to a gene; V was cut back by 3 bases and J by 8 bases. Germline V gene lookup returns CDR1 SGHDN and CDR2 FVKESK. The CDR3 sequence is CASSQTGNYSPLHF. As DNA, the CDR3 is TGTGCCAGCAGCCAGACAGGGAATTATTCACCCCTCCACTTT.

The chain recombines TRBV30 with TRBJ1-5; D gene uncertain. Germline V gene data show CDR1 as GTSNPN and CDR2 as SVGIG (reference sequence). The CDR3 length is 13 residues. The ends were cut back, 4 bases at V and 4 bases at J, with 11 bases in the middle. CDR3 nucleotide sequence: TGTGCCTGGAATAAGGAGGCGAATCAGCCCCAGCATTTT. Protein sequence: CAWNKEANQPQHF.

V usage is TRBV6-5 and J usage is TRBJ2-2; no clear D gene. Trimming removed 6 bases from V and 5 bases from J, with 10 bases in between. Germline V gives CDR1 MNHEY, CDR2 SVGAGI. The CDR3 is 13 amino acids. CDR3 region: CASRFTGTGELFF. CDR3 coding DNA: TGTGCCAGCAGATTTACCGGGACCGGGGAGCTGTTTTTT.

This clone has a handful of counts. This chain joins TRBV29-1 and TRBJ1-2; 7 bases are shared with TRBD1. The V gene end was trimmed by 5 bases and the J gene end by 8 bases; junction bases not matched to a gene: 8. CDR3 size: 12 residues. CDR1 and CDR2 from the germline V gene are SQVTM and ANQGSEA. The DNA of the CDR3 is TGCAGCGTTCGGAGCACAGGGGACGGCTACACCTTC. Its translation: CSVRSTGDGYTF.

The V call is TRBV10-3, the J call TRBJ2-7, with 9 bases lining up with TRBD1. Looked up from germline, CDR1 is ENHRY and CDR2 is SYGVKD. This CDR3 spans 14 amino acids. V lost 7 bases and J lost 2; bases outside the gene matches: 6. CDR3 in DNA: TGTGCCATCAATGGGGACAGGGCGCCCTACGAGCAGTACTTC. Protein product: CAINGDRAPYEQYF.

The chain links TRBV29-1 to TRBJ1-1; 8 bases align to TRBD1. Trimming at V came to 3 bases and at J to 6 bases, leaving 3 bases not matched to a gene. The CDR3 runs 12 residues. Looked up from germline, CDR1 is SQVTM and CDR2 is ANQGSEA. The CDR3 loop is CSVEKQGAEAFF. The CDR3 nucleotides read TGCAGCGTTGAGAAACAGGGGGCTGAAGCTTTCTTT.

In its sample, this clone was seen a few times. CDR3 protein: CASSSRPEKDEAFF. CDR3 nucleotides: TGTGCCAGCAGCTCACGACCCGAAAAGGATGAAGCTTTCTTT. The chain joins TRBV9 to TRBJ1-1; unclear D gene. Between the trimmed V and J ends, which lost 4 bases and 7 bases, there was a span of 17 bases. The CDR3 is made up of 14 amino acids. From germline, CDR1 is SGDLS and CDR2 YYNGEE. Together with reference TRBV9 and TRBJ1-1, the CDR3 gives the full variable domain: DSGVTQTPKHLITATGQRVTLRCSPRSGDLSVYWYQQSLDQGLQFLIQYYNGEERAKGNILERFSAQQFPDLHSELNLSSLELGDSALYFCASSSRPEKDEAFFGQGTRLTVV.